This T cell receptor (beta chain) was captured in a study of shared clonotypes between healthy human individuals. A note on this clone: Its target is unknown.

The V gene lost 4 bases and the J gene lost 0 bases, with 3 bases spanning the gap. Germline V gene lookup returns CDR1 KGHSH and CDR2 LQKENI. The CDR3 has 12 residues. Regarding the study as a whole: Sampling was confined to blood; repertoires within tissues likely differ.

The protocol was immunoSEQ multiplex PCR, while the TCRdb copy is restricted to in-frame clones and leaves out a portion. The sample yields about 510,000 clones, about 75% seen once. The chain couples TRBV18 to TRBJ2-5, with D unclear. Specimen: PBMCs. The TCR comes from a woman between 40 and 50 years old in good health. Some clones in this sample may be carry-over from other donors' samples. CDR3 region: CASSRNQETQYF. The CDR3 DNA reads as TGTGCCAGCTCACGTAACCAAGAGACCCAGTACTTC.